The present entry profiles one TCR beta chain with its context. Its antigen is unidentified. This record belongs to a study of identical twins. Trimming removed 6 bases from V and 4 bases from J, with 19 bases in between. The CDR3 has 15 residues. Broader study findings: Out-of-frame alpha sequences common to twins exhibited a surplus of low generation probability. Conclusions were based on cross-sectional statistical analysis, without following the same donors.

cDNA carried unique molecular identifiers, and a universal primer site was added by template switching. TCRdb reprocessed the 5' RACE reads via MiXCR and lists one record per CDR3 protein. The table lists 1.5 million to 2 million distinct CDR3 sequences, around a third of them singletons. The TCR was taken from a newborn girl in good health. Sequencing was performed on cord blood. V gene TRBV12-3 or TRBV12-4 combines with J gene TRBJ2-7, with D perhaps matching TRBD1 (5 bases). CDR3 residues: CASSPPCQGRYEQYF. DNA for the CDR3: TGTGCCAGCAGCCCCCCGTGTCAGGGAAGGTACGAGCAGTACTTC.